This T cell receptor beta chain originates from a study of T-cell reconstitution after alpha-beta-depleted transplantation in children. Germline-derived CDR1 and CDR2 are SGHNT and YYREEE (reference sequence). The CDR3 runs to 13 residues. Trimming stripped 1 base from V and 4 bases from J, with 6 bases between. For TCRbeta, the library was prepared with unique molecular identifiers. MiXCR, run by TCRdb on the PCR reads, gives a single entry per CDR3 protein. The repertoire includes under 450,000 distinct CDR3 sequences, roughly 15% of them detected once, and 29% sits in the top ten. The receptor was isolated from a boy under two years old who had a stem cell transplant for Wiskott-Aldrich syndrome, so the T cells may come from the graft donor. The chain uses TRBV5-4 and TRBJ2-1; D gene uncertain. The sequences come from PBMCs, mostly from graft donor cells, collected 360 days after TCRalphabeta/CD19-depleted stem cell transplant. The CDR3 region is CASSLIGYNEQFF. In DNA, the CDR3 is TGTGCCAGCAGCTTGATTGGATACAATGAGCAGTTCTTC.